This entry describes one T cell receptor (beta chain). Its antigen remains unknown. Germline CDR1 reads SGHNT; CDR2 reads YYREEE (reference sequence). The CDR3 is 15 residues long. V lost 4 bases to trimming and J lost 5 bases; unmatched junction nucleotides: 9. RNA in amounts of roughly 0.5 to 1 ug was reverse transcribed with random hexamers. Amplification of the TCR beta CDR3 was carried out by immunoSEQ multiplex PCR, which spanned a total of 54 Vbeta and 13 Jbeta segments. TCRdb reanalysed the immunoSEQ multiplex PCR reads using MiXCR and keeps one entry per CDR3 protein. This sample has approximately 260,000 distinct CDR3 sequences, with 95% to 97% found just once. FACS enriched CD8+ TEMRA cells, while bulk CD8+ and CD4+ were negatively isolated. This sample was taken from a study of CD8 T cells in Susac syndrome. Study-wide points: The authors found no clonal expansion in Susac syndrome CD4+ T cell repertoires.

This rearrangement joins TRBV5-4 to TRBJ2-7; 10 bases line up with TRBD2. The TCR originated in a human donor with Susac syndrome. The specimen sequenced was CD4+ T cells from PBMCs. CDR3 region: CASSPTSGETNEQYF. The CDR3 region has the DNA TGTGCCAGCAGCCCTACTAGCGGGGAGACTAACGAGCAGTACTTC.